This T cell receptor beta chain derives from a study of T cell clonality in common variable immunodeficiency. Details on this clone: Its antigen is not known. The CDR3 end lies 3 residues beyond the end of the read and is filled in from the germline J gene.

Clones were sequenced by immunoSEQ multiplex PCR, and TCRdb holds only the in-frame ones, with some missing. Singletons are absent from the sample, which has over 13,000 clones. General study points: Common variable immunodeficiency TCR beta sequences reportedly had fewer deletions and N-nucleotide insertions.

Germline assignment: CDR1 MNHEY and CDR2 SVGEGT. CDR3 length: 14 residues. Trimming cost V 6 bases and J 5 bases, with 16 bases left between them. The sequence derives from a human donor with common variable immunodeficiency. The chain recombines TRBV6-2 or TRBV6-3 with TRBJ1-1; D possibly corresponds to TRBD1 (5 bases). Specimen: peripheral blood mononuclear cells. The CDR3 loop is CASSLITRGTEAFF. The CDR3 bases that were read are TGTGCCAGCAGCCTCATCACGCGGGGGACTGAA.